This T cell receptor (beta chain) was observed in a study of siplizumab effects on memory and regulatory T cells. Regarding the study as a whole: For siplizumab cultures, the suppressive function of their proliferating Tregs was not confirmed. The study found that mappable alloreactive CD4+ clones averaged 68.8% Treg-derived with siplizumab and around 30% in controls.

Assays were performed on roughly 10^5 TCR templates per sample. This table comes from immunoSEQ multiplex PCR, and its TCRdb copy is limited to in-frame clones, with some not included. Of around 65,000 clones detected, around 80% appear once; the ten largest clones hold 0.42%. Germline loops: CDR1 SNHLY, CDR2 FYNNEI. The CDR3 extends over 15 amino acids. V was pared by 2 bases and J by 0 bases, with 7 bases between. A few donor pairs also had unstimulated CD4+ and CD8+ naive and memory subsets sequenced. In regard to this clone: The antigen remains undetermined.

The sample taken for sequencing was memory CD4+ T cells sorted from blood. The chain recombines TRBV2 with TRBJ1-4; D gene ambiguous. The TCR originated in a human donor in good health. The CDR3 nucleotides are TGTGCCAGCAGTGAATACGGCTCAACTAATGAAAAACTGTTTTTT. It encodes CASSEYGSTNEKLFF.